This T cell receptor beta chain originates from a study of T cells in Graves' hyperthyroidism and ophthalmopathy. This clonotype was observed many times. PBMCs were sourced from approximately 10 ml fresh peripheral blood. The trim removed 6 bases at V and 5 bases at J, leaving 10 bases unmatched. CDR3 size: 15 residues. Germline loops: CDR1 SGHTA, CDR2 FQGNSA. Researchers took RNA transcripts and amplified the TCR beta CDR3 regions from them. Carried out on the TCR CDR3, a first-round RT-PCR used the HTBI primer set. In TCRdb, the multiplex PCR reads were re-called with MiXCR into one record per CDR3 protein. The data show approximately 600,000 distinct CDR3 sequences, with 13% to 15% seen just once and about 6.6% held by the top ten.

V gene TRBV7-2 combines with J gene TRBJ2-5, with TRBD2 matching over 9 bases. The receptor's source is a young woman with Graves' ophthalmopathy. The sequenced sample consisted of blood. The CDR3 sequence: CASSPSGIWGETQYF. In DNA, the CDR3 is TGTGCCAGCAGTCCTAGCGGGATATGGGGGGAGACCCAGTACTTC.